Listed here is a single T cell receptor (beta chain). This entry is derived from a study of T cell changes during pregnancy in multiple sclerosis. CDR3 length: 15 amino acids. V lost 0 bases to trimming and J lost 0 bases, with 8 bases between them. Germline CDR1 and CDR2: SGDLS and YYNGEE. The data were produced by immunoSEQ multiplex PCR, yet TCRdb's version contains in-frame clones alone and is incomplete. Of roughly 30,000 clones detected, around 89% appear once; the ten largest clones hold about 3.3%. The material sequenced was CD4+ T cells from peripheral blood mononuclear cells, taken in the first trimester of pregnancy. The chain carries TRBV9 and TRBJ2-3; D may be TRBD1 (5 bases). This TCR was sampled from a female donor in good health, enrolled as a control in a pregnancy study. Here the CDR3 reads CASSVGRASTDTQYF. For the CDR3, the DNA is TGTGCCAGCAGCGTAGGCAGGGCTAGCACAGATACGCAGTATTTT.